This T cell receptor beta chain came from a study of blood T cell repertoires in COVID-19. The CDR3 totals 15 residues. Germline-derived CDR1 and CDR2 are KGHSY and FQNENV. The V end lost 3 bases, the J end lost 4 bases, and 13 bases lay between the germline ends. Authors' analysis steps: From reference gene primer amplification, estimates of nucleated cell counts were derived. The data were produced by immunoSEQ multiplex PCR, yet TCRdb's version contains in-frame clones alone and is incomplete. That table furnishes V, J and clone size, whereas the DNA furnished D and trimming. The sample includes tens of thousands of clones, 86% of them seen just once.

The rearrangement joins TRBV16 to TRBJ1-5, with TRBD1 as a possible D gene (5 bases). This TCR was recovered from a woman older than 75 with acute or convalescent COVID-19. Source material: peripheral blood. CDR3 loop: CASSQEGTWNQPQHF. CDR3 nucleotides: TGTGCCAGCAGCCAGGAGGGGACGTGGAATCAGCCCCAGCATTTT.